What follows are 11 T cell receptor beta chains derived from one specimen sequenced in a study of T cell repertoires in cytomegalovirus infection. One entry per CDR3 protein, called by TCRdb with MiXCR from the reads. The sample lists a few hundred thousand distinct CDR3 sequences, 26% occurring once. The sequenced sample consisted of PBMCs. These receptors were obtained from a human donor in good health (CMV status not recorded). Some clones in this sample may be carry-over from other donors' samples.

This clonotype was picked up a small number of times. The chain joins TRBV6-6 to TRBJ2-7; the match to TRBD2 covers 11 bases. The CDR3 has 15 amino acids. Germline CDR1 reads MNHNY; CDR2 reads SVGAGI (reference sequence). The J segment lost 6 bases and the V segment lost 5 bases, leaving 9 bases of the junction unmatched. CDR3 protein: CASSPLTSGKGEQYV. The CDR3 nucleotides are TGTGCCAGCAGTCCCCTGACTAGCGGGAAAGGCGAGCAGTACGTC.

A few counts support this clonotype. V gene TRBV6-6 combines with J gene TRBJ2-5; D tentatively reads TRBD1 or TRBD2 (6 bases each). Germline V gene lookup returns CDR1 MNHNY and CDR2 SVGAGI (reference sequence). The CDR3 is 14 amino acids. Trimming took 2 bases from V and 5 from J, leaving 12 bases between them. CDR3: CASSYIRGGETQYF. The CDR3 region has the DNA TGTGCCAGCAGTTACATCAGGGGAGGCGAGACCCAGTACTTC.

This clonotype was observed a few times. J is TRBJ1-1 and V is TRBV6-2 or TRBV6-3; 8 bases are shared with TRBD1. This CDR3 is 15 amino acids long. V trimming: 6 bases; J trimming: 5 bases; junction bases outside the gene matches: 11. Germline CDR1 reads MNHEY; CDR2 reads SVGEGT. CDR3 DNA sequence: TGTGCCAGCAGAACAGGGGGTGCCCTGGAGACTGAAGCTTTCTTT. This sequence encodes CASRTGGALETEAFF.

The chain is built from TRBV20-1 and TRBJ2-7; 10 positions agree with TRBD1. The germline gives CDR1 DFQATT, CDR2 SNEGSKA (reference sequence). Germline trimming cut 3 bases from V and 3 bases from J; bases unmatched to any gene: 5. The CDR3 runs to 14 residues. In DNA form, the CDR3 reads TGCAGTGCTAGGGACAGGGGGTCCATCTACGAGCAGTACTTC. Its translation: CSARDRGSIYEQYF.

This chain links TRBV6-2 or TRBV6-3 with TRBJ2-4, with D perhaps being TRBD1 or TRBD2 (5 bases each). From germline, CDR1 is MNHEY and CDR2 SVGEGT. Trimming removed 6 bases at V and 5 bases at J, with 20 bases between. The CDR3 is 16 amino acids. Here the CDR3 reads CASSNRLRLGQNIQYF. CDR3 DNA: TGTGCCAGCAGCAACCGCCTTCGGCTGGGACAAAACATTCAGTACTTC.

V is TRBV14 and J is TRBJ2-1, with D possibly matching TRBD1 (6 bases). Trimming shortened V by 3 bases and J by 2 bases, and 23 bases separated the two germline ends. CDR3 length: 19 residues. CDR1 SGHDN and CDR2 FVKESK come from the germline V gene. Written as DNA, the CDR3 is TGTGCCAGCAGCCAGTCCCGGGACACATCTCGGGTTACCTACAATGAGCAGTTCTTC. Amino acids: CASSQSRDTSRVTYNEQFF.

This clonotype was seen a handful of times. The chain employs TRBV6-6 and TRBJ2-3; TRBD2 agrees at 12 bases. The J segment lost 0 bases and the V segment lost 4 bases, leaving 8 bases of the junction unmatched. This CDR3 comprises 18 residues. The germline V gene encodes CDR1 MNHNY and CDR2 SVGAGI (reference sequence). CDR3 loop: CASSSGLAGTFSTDTQYF. CDR3 DNA sequence: TGTGCCAGCAGTTCCGGACTAGCGGGGACCTTTAGCACAGATACGCAGTATTTT.

This clonotype has a handful of counts. The chain combines TRBV12-3 or TRBV12-4 with TRBJ2-3; no clear D. Trimming cost V 7 bases and J 3 bases, with 11 bases left between them. CDR3 length: 13 amino acids. CDR3 sequence reads: CASTTSGTDTQYF. CDR3 sequence (DNA): TGTGCCAGCACCACGTCGGGTACAGATACGCAGTATTTT.

The V and J genes are TRBV7-2 and TRBJ1-3, with D possibly being TRBD1 (5 bases). With 3 bases removed from V and 0 bases from J, the gap between germline ends came to 21 bases. Germline V gives CDR1 SGHTA, CDR2 FQGNSA. The CDR3 runs to 19 residues. This CDR3 reads CASSFEGVGVGGSGNTIYF. For the CDR3, the DNA is TGTGCCAGCAGCTTTGAAGGGGTCGGGGTTGGCGGCTCTGGAAACACCATATATTTT.

The gene calls are TRBV11-2 and TRBJ2-3; possibly TRBD2 for D (6 bases). The CDR3 is made up of 12 amino acids. Germline V CDR1 and CDR2: SGHAT, FQNNGV. Trimming left V 0 bases short and J 14 bases short, with 12 bases between. The CDR3 sequence is CASSLDAEGLYF. The CDR3 DNA reads TGTGCCAGCAGCTTAGATGCGGAGGGCCTGTATTTT.

This clonotype came up many times. The genes are TRBV7-3 and TRBJ2-3; a weak D match, TRBD2 (6 bases). This CDR3 comprises 13 residues. Trimming left V 5 bases short and J 9 bases short, with 15 bases between. The germline CDR1 and CDR2 sequences are SGHTA and FQGTGA. The CDR3 reads CASSLTSPGTQYF. CDR3 in DNA: TGTGCCAGCAGCCTGACTAGTCCGGGAACGCAGTATTTT.